The clone carrying this T cell receptor (beta chain) was recorded at least ten times. Its antigen is not identified. This specimen belongs to a study of T cells in Graves' hyperthyroidism and ophthalmopathy. Study-level results: In blood, most of the thyroid clonotypes expanded above 0.001 were also present. Researchers report that a 13 V-J model separated ophthalmopathy from stable hyperthyroidism.

The CDR3 runs to 14 residues. From germline, CDR1 is SGHAT and CDR2 FQNNGV. V dropped 3 bases and J dropped 9 bases, with 15 bases sitting between them. TCR beta CDR3 sequences were amplified from RNA transcripts. HTBI primers drove first-round RT-PCR of the TCR CDR3. TCRdb processed the multiplex PCR reads anew with MiXCR; each CDR3 protein has one entry. The sample yields over 300,000 distinct CDR3 sequences, around 13% seen once. Thyroid ultrasound and orbital computed tomography, with clinical symptoms and serum thyroxine and TRAb, informed diagnoses. Out of over 9 ml of fresh peripheral blood came the PBMCs.

The V call is TRBV11-2, the J call TRBJ2-1; a possible D gene is TRBD2 (6 bases). Sequencing was performed on blood. The clonotype was recovered from a middle-aged woman with Graves' ophthalmopathy. The chain's CDR3 is CASSFLPLAPEQFF. The CDR3 bases are TGTGCCAGCAGCTTCCTTCCTCTAGCGCCTGAGCAGTTCTTC.